This T cell receptor (beta chain) was sequenced during a study of Ad26.COV2.S vaccination and SARS-CoV-2 variants. Regarding treatment: some 19 received Ad26.COV2.S at low or high dose, single or two shots; 5 received placebo; per-sample allocation not given. Sampling was performed 63 days after the first vaccine or placebo injection. For this clone: Its antigen is not known.

Trimming pared 6 bases from V and 6 bases from J, leaving 11 bases between. The CDR3 sequence is 13 residues long. CDR1 KGHSH and CDR2 LQKENI come from the germline V gene. Sequenced by immunoSEQ multiplex PCR; TCRdb stores in-frame clones only, minus some. This sample has 250,000 to 300,000 clones, with more than 70% found just once. Study-wide findings and caveats: CD8+ and CD4+ T cells specific for spike reportedly responded with substantial breadth after vaccination.

The sequence came from a person aged 18-60 years who received the Ad26.COV2.S COVID-19 vaccine or a placebo. Sequencing used peripheral blood, obtained in a trial of Ad26.COV2.S vaccine versus placebo. The rearrangement uses TRBV18 and TRBJ2-2; tentatively, D is TRBD1 (6 bases). The CDR3 sequence is CASSLDRPGELFF. The CDR3 DNA reads TGTGCCAGCTCCCTCGACAGGCCCGGGGAGCTGTTTTTT.